This TCR beta chain was recovered during a study of cytomegalovirus exposure and HLA in healthy donors. General observations from the study: TCR beta sequences reportedly predicted most subjects' HLA-A and HLA-B alleles accurately. Earlier results showed most TCR beta V segments being productive about 87% or about 30% of the time.

As to this clone: No antigen is known for it.

This PCR relied on a set of 60 Vbeta primers and 13 Jbeta primers. Repertoires were generated with immunoSEQ multiplex PCR, while TCRdb's copy carries only in-frame clones and drops some. The sample carries approximately 160,000 clones, roughly three quarters recorded once. Germline CDR1 is MNHEY and CDR2 is SMNVEV (reference sequence). V dropped 5 bases and J dropped 0 bases, with 11 bases sitting between them. This CDR3 region has 15 residues. The sequence was obtained from a woman aged 45-65 years in good health and CMV-seropositive. Sequencing input: PBMCs. The V call is TRBV27, the J call TRBJ1-5; tentatively, D is TRBD1 (6 bases). This chain's CDR3 is CASSVQGYSNQPQHF. In DNA, the CDR3 is TGTGCCAGCAGTGTACAGGGTTATAGCAATCAGCCCCAGCATTTT.